The 14 T cell receptor beta chains below come from one sample, sequenced in a study of blood T cell repertoires in COVID-19. Sequenced by immunoSEQ multiplex PCR; TCRdb stores in-frame clones only, minus some. This table holds fewer than 250,000 clones, about 84% found once. The sequencing sample was made of peripheral blood. The receptor set was obtained from an elderly woman with COVID-19, enrolled during active disease.

This chain's CDR3 is CASSQDPTADTQYF. CDR3 in DNA: TGCGCCAGCAGCCAAGATCCGACAGCAGATACGCAGTATTTT. The chain links TRBV4-1 to TRBJ2-3; perhaps TRBD1 as D (5 bases). The CDR3 extends over 14 amino acids. V was trimmed by 0 bases and J by 4 bases, leaving 8 bases between them. Germline V gives CDR1 MGHRA, CDR2 YSYEKL.

The gene calls are TRBV2 and TRBJ1-3, with 8 bases fitting TRBD1. Trimming cost V 5 bases and J 4 bases; bases outside gene matches: 7. Germline V gives CDR1 SNHLY, CDR2 FYNNEI. The CDR3 contains 15 residues. The CDR3 reads CASSQDRARGNTIYF. The DNA of the CDR3 is TGTGCCAGCAGTCAGGACAGGGCGCGCGGAAACACCATATATTTT.

This chain links TRBV18 with TRBJ2-7; TRBD1 matches at 12 bases. CDR1 and CDR2 from the germline V gene are KGHSH and LQKENI. V lost 5 bases to trimming and J lost 5 bases; unmatched junction nucleotides: 16. The CDR3 consists of 18 residues. The DNA of the CDR3 is TGTGCCAGCTCATTCGGAACCGGGACAGGGGGCAAGGGGAACGAGCAGTACGTC. Its protein product is CASSFGTGTGGKGNEQYV.

This sequence joins TRBV30 and TRBJ1-1; maybe TRBD1 (5 bases). Trimming took off 2 bases at V and 1 base at J, with 8 bases between the two ends. The CDR3 runs to 13 residues. Germline V gene data show CDR1 as GTSNPN and CDR2 as SVGIG (reference sequence). The CDR3 coding sequence is TGTGCCTGGAGTCGAGGACAGAACACTGAAGCTTTCTTT. Its translation is CAWSRGQNTEAFF.

The chain has TRBV3-1 (or the pseudogene TRBV3-2) and TRBJ1-2, with D perhaps TRBD1 (5 bases). The length of the CDR3 is 13 residues. The germline gives CDR1 LGHDT, CDR2 YNNKEL (reference sequence). Trimming stripped 1 base from V and 4 bases from J, with 7 bases between. CDR3 sequence: CASSQGGLYGYTF. The CDR3 nucleotides read TGTGCCAGCAGCCAAGGGGGCCTCTATGGCTACACCTTC.

The chain joins TRBV6-5 to TRBJ2-3; TRBD2 agrees at 7 bases. The CDR3 consists of 11 residues. V lost 8 bases to trimming and J lost 14 bases; unmatched junction nucleotides: 10. CDR1 is MNHEY, CDR2 SVGAGI, per germline. The CDR3 sequence is CASGSAGRLYF. CDR3 DNA: TGTGCCAGCGGATCCGCCGGGAGGCTGTATTTT.

V and J are TRBV7-8 and TRBJ1-5; TRBD1 aligns across 10 bases. The CDR3 spans 14 residues. Germline V lookup: CDR1 SGHVS, CDR2 FQNEAQ. The V segment lost 3 bases and the J segment 7 bases; nucleotides outside the gene matches: 3. The CDR3 DNA reads TGTGCCAGCAGCTTTGGACAGGGGGAGCAGCCCCAGCATTTT. Its protein is CASSFGQGEQPQHF.

J is TRBJ2-5 and V is TRBV6-5; no clear D gene. CDR3 size: 13 residues. Between the trimmed V and J ends, which lost 10 bases and 3 bases, there was a span of 15 bases. The germline CDR1 and CDR2 sequences are MNHEY and SVGAGI. The CDR3 DNA reads TGTGCCACCAGACGAGGCACTAAAGAGACCCAGTACTTC. Amino acid sequence: CATRRGTKETQYF.

This chain connects TRBV27 to TRBJ2-3; 9 positions match TRBD1. The CDR3 consists of 13 residues. The V and J ends lost 3 bases and 10 bases, in that order; junction bases with no gene match: 5. The germline V gene has CDR1 MNHEY and CDR2 SMNVEV (reference sequence). CDR3 in amino acids: CASSFRQGEAQYF. Here the CDR3 DNA reads TGTGCCAGCAGTTTCAGACAGGGGGAGGCGCAGTATTTT.

J is TRBJ1-1 and V is TRBV6-2 or TRBV6-3, with a tentative D call TRBD1 (5 bases). Trimming stripped 6 bases from V and 8 bases from J, with 10 bases between. The germline V gene encodes CDR1 MNHEY and CDR2 SVGEGT. The CDR3 contains 11 residues. The CDR3, as DNA: TGTGCCAGCAGCGATACAGGAGAAGCTTTCTTT. The encoded protein is CASSDTGEAFF.

The chain combines TRBV7-9 with TRBJ2-1; 16 bases align to TRBD2. In germline, CDR1 is SEHNR, CDR2 FQNEAQ (reference sequence). The CDR3 totals 18 residues. The junction had 10 bases not matched to a gene; V was cut back by 5 bases and J by 6 bases. The CDR3 region is CASSPEGLAGGYGNEQFF. As DNA, the CDR3 is TGTGCCAGCAGCCCAGAGGGACTAGCGGGGGGGTATGGCAATGAGCAGTTCTTC.

This chain joins TRBV6-1 and TRBJ1-2; possibly TRBD1 for D (6 bases). The ends were cut back, 2 bases at V and 2 bases at J, with 15 bases in the middle. The CDR3 is 16 residues long. Germline values: CDR1 MNHNS, CDR2 SASEGT. CDR3 DNA sequence: TGTGCCAGCAGTGAATGGGCGGGGGACAACAACTATGGCTACACCTTC. This sequence encodes CASSEWAGDNNYGYTF.

The CDR3 spells CASNPQGLWAKLFF. The CDR3 DNA follows: TGTGCCAGCAACCCCCAGGGGCTATGGGCAAAACTGTTTTTT. J is TRBJ1-4 and V is TRBV6-5; D might be TRBD1 (6 bases). This CDR3 has 14 amino acids. V was clipped by 7 bases and J by 10 bases, with 19 bases between them. In germline, CDR1 is MNHEY, CDR2 SVGAGI.

The rearrangement joins TRBV4-2 to TRBJ2-1, with TRBD1 matching 7 bases. In germline, CDR1 is LGHNA, CDR2 YNFKEQ. V shed 1 base and J 6 bases; nucleotides not matched to a gene: 6. This CDR3 contains 15 residues. The CDR3 region is CASSQGSRGSNEQFF. CDR3 DNA sequence: TGTGCCAGCAGCCAAGGAAGCAGGGGGAGCAATGAGCAGTTCTTC.